Listed here are 23 T cell receptor beta chains from one sample, sequenced in a study of shared clonotypes between healthy human individuals. Method: immunoSEQ multiplex PCR; TCRdb's copy keeps in-frame clones and lacks some. The profile covers about 1.1 million clones, with around 82% appearing a single time and around 0.6% taken by the ten largest. The sequenced material came from memory CD4+ T cells from PBMCs. As to subset: CD45RA-negative fraction. The receptor set was obtained from a man aged 18 to 35 in good health. Some clones in this sample may be carry-over from other donors' samples.

This chain links TRBV11-1 with TRBJ2-2, with TRBD2 matching over 12 bases. V shed 5 bases and J 4 bases; nucleotides not matched to a gene: 8. Germline lookup yields CDR1 SGHAT and CDR2 FQDESV (reference sequence). This CDR3 spans 17 amino acids. In nucleotides, the CDR3 is TGTGCCAGCAGCCTTCGACTAGCGGGAGTATCCACCGGGGAGCTGTTTTTT. It specifies CASSLRLAGVSTGELFF.

This sequence joins TRBV6-5 and TRBJ2-3; TRBD2 matches at 9 bases. V gave up 2 bases and J gave up 10 bases; unmatched junction bases: 7. This CDR3 has 14 residues. CDR1 and CDR2 (germline): MNHEY, SVGAGI. CDR3 sequence (DNA): TGTGCCAGCAGTTACCTTAGCGGGAGAGTCGCGCAGTATTTT. It specifies CASSYLSGRVAQYF.

This clone appeared a single time. V gene TRBV7-3 combines with J gene TRBJ2-3; D not certain. Trimming cost V 0 bases and J 5 bases, with 12 bases left between them. The CDR3 is made up of 15 amino acids. The germline V gene has CDR1 SGHTA and CDR2 FQGTGA. This CDR3 reads CASSLTGSLVDTQYF. CDR3 nucleotides: TGTGCCAGCAGCTTAACGGGTAGCTTAGTAGATACGCAGTATTTT. Together with reference TRBV7-3 and TRBJ2-3, the CDR3 gives the full variable domain: GAGVSQTPSNKVTEKGKYVELRCDPISGHTALYWYRQSLGQGPEFLIYFQGTGAADDSGLPNDRFFAVRPEGSVSTLKIQRTERGDSAVYLCASSLTGSLVDTQYFGPGTRLTVL.

This rearrangement joins TRBV7-9 to TRBJ2-7; D remains ambiguous. V was cut by 5 bases and J by 6 bases, with 20 bases left in between. The CDR3 has 15 residues. The germline gives CDR1 SEHNR, CDR2 FQNEAQ (reference sequence). The CDR3 region has the DNA TGTGCCAGCAGCAAAACCGGAATCCAGTCCCGCGAGCAGTACTTC. It is translated as CASSKTGIQSREQYF.

The V and J genes are TRBV7-2 and TRBJ2-3; D is possibly TRBD1 or TRBD2 (5 bases each). The V end lost 5 bases, the J end lost 2 bases, and 14 bases lay between the germline ends. This CDR3 contains 15 residues. The germline gives CDR1 SGHTA, CDR2 FQGNSA. The CDR3 region has the DNA TGTGCCAGCAGCACCTTGGTGGGGGTCACAGATACGCAGTATTTT. Translated, it gives CASSTLVGVTDTQYF.

The chain employs TRBV4-1 and TRBJ2-7; tentative D call: TRBD2 (6 bases). Germline V gene lookup returns CDR1 MGHRA and CDR2 YSYEKL. CDR3 length: 15 amino acids. The V end was cut by 0 bases, the J end by 2 bases, with 11 bases between. CDR3 in amino acids: CASSQDLGGPYEQYF. Written as DNA, the CDR3 is TGCGCCAGCAGCCAAGATTTGGGGGGACCCTACGAGCAGTACTTC.

This sequence joins TRBV6-1 and TRBJ2-6; 7 bases are a match to TRBD1. CDR3 length: 15 amino acids. The trim removed 4 bases at V and 3 bases at J, leaving 3 bases unmatched. The V gene's germline CDR1 is MNHNS and CDR2 SASEGT. The CDR3 sequence: CASSGGGLGANVLTF. The CDR3 DNA sequence: TGTGCCAGCAGTGGAGGGGGCCTTGGGGCCAACGTCCTGACTTTC.

This clone was observed a few times. Other nucleotide sequences from this sample produce the same CDR3. The J gene is TRBJ2-1, the V gene TRBV7-3; tentative D call: TRBD2 (6 bases). Germline V CDR1 and CDR2: SGHTA, FQGTGA. V dropped 5 bases and J dropped 10 bases, with 18 bases sitting between them. CDR3 length: 14 residues. CDR3 sequence (DNA): TGTGCCAGCAGCCCCGATGGGACTTCGGGAGAGCAGTTCTTC. Amino acids: CASSPDGTSGEQFF.

The chain combines TRBV5-1 with TRBJ1-4, with a weak D call TRBD1 (5 bases). Germline V lookup: CDR1 SGHRS, CDR2 YFSETQ. The CDR3 is made up of 16 amino acids. The V gene lost 4 bases and the J gene lost 4 bases, with 17 bases spanning the gap. The CDR3 coding sequence is TGCGCCAGCAGCCCAGGTCATGGGGCCTATAATGAAAAACTGTTTTTT. Translation: CASSPGHGAYNEKLFF.

The chain uses TRBV19 and TRBJ2-2; D might be TRBD2 (5 bases). This CDR3 is built from 14 residues. Between the trimmed V and J ends, which lost 8 bases and 1 base, there was a span of 11 bases. In germline, CDR1 is LNHDA, CDR2 SQIVND (reference sequence). The CDR3 DNA is TGTGCCAGTGCCCGGGATTGGAACACCGGGGAGCTGTTTTTT. It is translated as CASARDWNTGELFF.

This clone has only a few counts. V is TRBV7-9 and J is TRBJ1-4; possibly TRBD1 for D (5 bases). V was pared by 10 bases and J by 7 bases, with 13 bases between. This CDR3 has 12 amino acids. CDR1 and CDR2 (germline): SEHNR, FQNEAQ (reference sequence). This chain's CDR3 is CAIGTISEKLFF. The CDR3 region has the DNA TGTGCCATAGGGACCATCAGTGAAAAACTGTTTTTT. Based on the CDR3 plus reference TRBV7-9 and TRBJ1-4, the full variable domain is DTGVSQNPRHKITKRGQNVTFRCDPISEHNRLYWYRQTLGQGPEFLTYFQNEAQLEKSRLLSDRFSAERPKGSFSTLEIQRTEQGDSAMYLCAIGTISEKLFFGSGTQLSVL.

In its sample, this clone was seen once. CDR3 coding DNA: TGTGCCAGCATCTTCGTGGGAGGGGACGATACGCAGTATTTT. It translates to CASIFVGGDDTQYF. This chain links TRBV2 with TRBJ2-3, with TRBD2 identical over 7 bases. The germline V gene has CDR1 SNHLY and CDR2 FYNNEI. The trim removed 7 bases at V and 6 bases at J, leaving 10 bases unmatched. The CDR3 has 14 residues. The variable domain in full, completed from reference TRBV2 and TRBJ2-3, reads EPEVTQTPSHQVTQMGQEVILRCVPISNHLYFYWYRQILGQKVEFLVSFYNNEISEKSEIFDDQFSVERPDGSNFTLKIRSTKLEDSAMYFCASIFVGGDDTQYFGPGTRLTVL.

The V gene is TRBV7-2, the J gene TRBJ1-3, with D perhaps TRBD1 (6 bases). CDR3 length: 15 amino acids. The V gene lost 4 bases and the J gene lost 0 bases, with 10 bases spanning the gap. Germline V gives CDR1 SGHTA, CDR2 FQGNSA. DNA of the CDR3: TGTGCCAGCAGCTCACGGGACAACTCTGGAAACACCATATATTTT. Protein: CASSSRDNSGNTIYF.

The table lists this clone with a few counts. The chain couples TRBV30 to TRBJ1-1; D is uncertain. Trimming removed 2 bases from V and 1 base from J, with 8 bases in between. The germline gives CDR1 GTSNPN, CDR2 SVGIG (reference sequence). The CDR3 length is 13 residues. As DNA, the CDR3 is TGTGCCTGGAGTAATAACCGGAACACTGAAGCTTTCTTT. Its protein product is CAWSNNRNTEAFF.

This rearrangement joins TRBV11-2 to TRBJ2-5; 11 nucleotides align to TRBD1. The ends lost 3 bases at V and 5 bases at J; junction bases unmatched: 5. The germline V gene has CDR1 SGHAT and CDR2 FQNNGV. This CDR3 spans 15 amino acids. The CDR3 DNA reads TGTGCCAGCAGCTTGGGACAGGGGGTCTGGGAGACCCAGTACTTC. This encodes CASSLGQGVWETQYF.

The rearrangement joins TRBV2 to TRBJ1-5; a weak D match, TRBD1 (6 bases). The CDR3 sequence is 14 residues long. From germline, CDR1 is SNHLY and CDR2 FYNNEI. Trimming pared 6 bases from V and 2 bases from J, leaving 11 bases between. This CDR3 reads CASRQGFGNQPQHF. CDR3 nucleotide sequence: TGTGCCAGCAGACAGGGCTTTGGCAATCAGCCCCAGCATTTT.

The rearrangement joins TRBV4-3 to TRBJ2-7, with TRBD2 matching 8 bases. The CDR3 spans 17 residues. Per the germline V gene, CDR1 is LGHNA and CDR2 is YSLEER. Trimming at V came to 1 base and at J to 2 bases, leaving 10 bases not matched to a gene. CDR3 bases: TGCGCCAGCAGCCAAGTTCACCTCAGGACTAGCCCCTACGAGCAGTACTTC. Protein: CASSQVHLRTSPYEQYF.

The DNA of the CDR3 is TGTGCCAGCAGTCAGCGGACTAGCCCAGGGGAGCAGTACTTC. Its translation: CASSQRTSPGEQYF. The chain employs TRBV27 and TRBJ2-7, with TRBD2 matching over 8 bases. With 5 bases clipped from V and 7 bases from J, the junction kept 10 bases outside the gene matches. CDR1 is MNHEY and CDR2 is SMNVEV in the germline V gene (reference sequence). The CDR3 spans 14 residues.

The chain links TRBV30 to TRBJ2-7; D may be TRBD1 (5 bases). V was pared by 6 bases and J by 3 bases, with 21 bases between. Germline CDR1 and CDR2: GTSNPN and SVGIG (reference sequence). The CDR3 loop spans 15 amino acids. CDR3 nucleotides: TGTGCCTGTAATCTCCCGCGACAGTCTAGCTACGAGCAGTACTTC. This sequence encodes CACNLPRQSSYEQYF.

The rearrangement joins TRBV6-6 to TRBJ1-5; TRBD1 matches at 8 bases. The CDR3 length is 16 residues. Trimming at V came to 2 bases and at J to 9 bases, leaving 12 bases not matched to a gene. Per the germline V gene, CDR1 is MNHNY and CDR2 is SVGAGI (reference sequence). Written as DNA, the CDR3 is TGTGCCAGCAGTTACACGCCGGGACAGGCCCTGGCGCCCCAGCATTTT. It encodes CASSYTPGQALAPQHF.

The V call is TRBV29-1, the J call TRBJ2-5; TRBD1 matches at 8 bases. Germline assignment: CDR1 SQVTM and CDR2 ANQGSEA. Losses at the gene ends were 8 bases for V and 4 bases for J; bases not matched to a gene: 6. This CDR3 is built from 12 residues. The CDR3 loop reads CSSRGHGETQYF. For the CDR3, the DNA is TGCAGCTCCAGGGGGCATGGAGAGACCCAGTACTTC.

This chain connects TRBV28 to TRBJ1-4, with D unresolved. The V gene lost 5 bases and the J gene lost 5 bases, with 21 bases spanning the gap. The CDR3 totals 17 residues. Germline CDR1 reads MDHEN; CDR2 reads SYDVKM. The CDR3 protein is CASSPPQRAMFNEKLFF. The CDR3 DNA reads TGTGCCAGCAGTCCCCCCCAGAGAGCAATGTTCAATGAAAAACTGTTTTTT.

The chain recombines TRBV28 with TRBJ2-3; weak D call: TRBD2 (5 bases). V gave up 11 bases and J gave up 3 bases, with 15 bases separating them. Germline V lookup: CDR1 MDHEN, CDR2 SYDVKM. The CDR3 is made up of 13 amino acids. DNA for the CDR3: TGTGCCGCGGACTCCGGGTCGACAGATACGCAGTATTTT. Its protein product is CAADSGSTDTQYF.